The rows below give T cell receptor beta chains drawn from one sample of a study of read filtering for tumor transcriptome and immune sequencing. TCRdb re-analysed the reads in MiXCR, keeping a single row per CDR3 protein. Of about 61,000 distinct CDR3 sequences listed, around 21% are singletons. Sequences were obtained from a population of CD138-negative cells sorted from bone marrow. The origin of the receptors is a donor at least 40 years old with multiple myeloma. Each CDR3 is given with its conserved first and last residue. A D gene is named only where the DNA matches it firmly. For some rows the clone size is stated as once, few or many, or as a class when expanded; others skip it.

TRBV20-1	TRBJ1-5	NA	NA	CSARVQGNQPQHF	TGCAGTGCTAGAGTCCAGGGAAATCAGCCCCAGCATTTT
TRBV29-1	TRBJ2-1	medium-sized	NA	CSVGFREQFF	TGCAGCGTTGGATTTCGTGAGCAGTTCTTC
TRBV12-3/TRBV12-4	TRBJ2-2	many	NA	CASSFITGYTGELFF	TGTGCCAGCAGTTTCATCACTGGATACACCGGGGAGCTGTTTTTT
TRBV20-1	TRBJ2-7	few	TRBD2	CSAAGTSATYEQYF	TGCAGTGCGGCGGGGACTAGCGCAACCTACGAGCAGTACTTC
TRBV4-2	TRBJ1-1	many	NA	CASSQEGHLNTEAFF	TGTGCCAGCAGCCAAGAAGGACATCTGAACACTGAAGCTTTCTTT
TRBV7-2	TRBJ2-7	few	NA	CASSLARVSLYEQYF	TGTGCCAGCAGCTTAGCGCGCGTGTCCCTCTACGAGCAGTACTTC
TRBV28	TRBJ1-2	many	TRBD1	CASSSQGRGYTF	TGTGCCAGCAGTTCACAGGGGAGAGGCTACACCTTC
TRBV28	TRBJ1-2	many	NA	CASRIRTENYGYTF	TGTGCCAGCAGAATCCGCACAGAGAACTATGGCTACACCTTC
TRBV11-2	TRBJ2-7	many	NA	CASSLWDEQYF	TGTGCCAGCAGCTTATGGGACGAGCAGTACTTC
TRBV7-2	TRBJ2-3	many	TRBD2	CASSPQTSGSYTDTQYF	TGTGCCAGCAGCCCACAGACTAGCGGGAGTTACACAGATACGCAGTATTTT
TRBV10-3	TRBJ2-3	many	TRBD2	CAIMPSGGDTQYF	TGTGCCATCATGCCTAGCGGTGGAGATACGCAGTATTTT
TRBV4-1	TRBJ2-5	many	TRBD2	CASSQDRLAGGQRETQYF	TGCGCCAGCAGCCAAGATAGACTAGCGGGGGGCCAGAGGGAGACCCAGTACTTC
TRBV20-1	TRBJ1-5	NA	TRBD1	CSALPPTGNNQPQHF	TGCAGTGCTCTTCCACCGACAGGGAACAATCAGCCCCAGCATTTT
TRBV5-8	TRBJ2-1	many	TRBD1	CASSSPAAGGSYNEQFF	TGTGCCAGCAGCTCCCCGGCGGCAGGGGGCTCCTACAATGAGCAGTTCTTC
TRBV2	TRBJ1-1	many	NA	CASNVVTEAFF	TGTGCCAGCAATGTTGTCACTGAAGCTTTCTTT
TRBV5-1	TRBJ2-7	NA	TRBD1	CASRFEGDSSYAQYF	TGCGCCAGCAGGTTCGAAGGGGACAGCTCCTACGCGCAGTACTTC
TRBV24-1	TRBJ2-3	many	TRBD1	CATSSSGTGLTDTQYF	TGTGCCACCAGTTCTTCCGGGACAGGCCTCACAGATACGCAGTATTTT
TRBV20-1	TRBJ2-7	many	TRBD2	CSAGPAGGYEQYF	TGCAGTGCTGGACCAGCGGGAGGCTACGAGCAGTACTTC
TRBV7-2	TRBJ2-7	few	NA	CASSLAQTGRAYEQYF	TGTGCCAGCAGCTTAGCGCAGACGGGGCGAGCCTACGAGCAGTACTTC
TRBV28	TRBJ2-3	many	NA	CASSSPGTITDTQYF	TGTGCCAGCAGTTCCCCCGGGACCATCACAGATACGCAGTATTTT
TRBV5-1	TRBJ1-1	few	NA	CASSPDSQLGHTEAFF	TGCGCCAGCAGCCCGGACTCCCAACTCGGGCACACTGAAGCTTTCTTT
TRBV20-1	TRBJ2-7	NA	TRBD2	CSALIAGGPDSYEQYF	TGCAGTGCTCTTATTGCGGGAGGCCCTGACTCCTACGAGCAGTACTTC
TRBV4-2	TRBJ2-7	many	NA	CASSPRASYEQYF	TGTGCCAGCAGCCCCAGGGCCTCCTACGAGCAGTACTTC
TRBV29-1	TRBJ1-1	many	NA	CSVARMSTEAFF	TGCAGCGTTGCCAGGATGAGCACTGAAGCTTTCTTT
TRBV5-1	TRBJ2-1	many	NA	CAGSLGLTNEQFF	TGCGCCGGCAGCTTGGGACTTACCAATGAGCAGTTCTTC
TRBV29-1	TRBJ2-2	many	TRBD2	CSSDGGSNTGELFF	TGCAGCTCTGACGGGGGGTCGAACACCGGGGAGCTGTTTTTT
TRBV19	TRBJ2-2	many	NA	CASSIRRNTGELFF	TGTGCCAGTAGTATTCGGCGGAACACCGGGGAGCTGTTTTTT
TRBV4-1	TRBJ1-5	NA	TRBD1	CASSQRGTGEQPQHF	TGCGCCAGCAGCCAACGCGGGACAGGGGAACAGCCTCAGCATTTT
TRBV27	TRBJ2-1	many	TRBD1	CASSFSTGVDEQFF	TGTGCCAGCAGTTTCTCCACAGGGGTCGATGAGCAGTTCTTC
TRBV7-2	TRBJ2-5	many	NA	CASSSLPGPGETQYF	TGTGCCAGCAGCTCCCTCCCGGGGCCCGGAGAGACCCAGTACTTC
TRBV5-1	TRBJ1-1	many	NA	CASSYGGQNTEAFF	TGCGCCAGCAGCTACGGGGGACAGAACACTGAAGCTTTCTTT
TRBV24-1	TRBJ2-7	many	NA	CATSDLFYEQYF	TGTGCCACCAGTGACCTCTTCTACGAGCAGTACTTC
TRBV20-1	TRBJ1-1	many	NA	CSARVAGNMNTEAFF	TGCAGTGCTAGAGTGGCGGGCAACATGAACACTGAAGCTTTCTTT
TRBV11-2	TRBJ1-5	NA	NA	CASSLASGGSQPQHF	TGTGCCAGCAGCTTAGCGTCGGGGGGGAGTCAGCCCCAGCATTTT
TRBV5-5	TRBJ1-5	NA	NA	CASSWAPGRKNQPQHF	TGTGCCAGCAGCTGGGCGCCGGGACGTAAAAATCAGCCCCAGCATTTT
TRBV20-1	TRBJ1-5	few	TRBD1	CSARVGQGSQPQHF	TGCAGTGCTAGGGTCGGACAGGGATCTCAGCCCCAGCATTTT
TRBV28	TRBJ2-1	NA	TRBD2	CASSSGGAGNEQFF	TGTGCCAGCTCGTCGGGGGGGGCGGGTAATGAGCAGTTCTTC
TRBV10-1	TRBJ2-5	many	NA	CASSETSTAQETQYF	TGCGCCAGCAGTGAGACATCGACAGCACAAGAGACCCAGTACTTC
TRBV7-2	TRBJ2-2	many	NA	CASSRRITGELFF	TGTGCCAGCAGCCGTAGGATCACCGGGGAGCTGTTTTTT
TRBV7-2	TRBJ2-1	NA	NA	CASSSTLVYNEQFF	TGTGCCAGCAGCTCCACACTAGTTTACAATGAGCAGTTCTTC
TRBV2	TRBJ1-4	many	TRBD1	CASSSPRTGVGKLFF	TGTGCCAGCAGTTCCCCCCGGACAGGGGTGGGAAAACTGTTTTTT
TRBV28	TRBJ2-7	many	TRBD1	CASRAPGQGPRYEQYF	TGTGCCAGCAGAGCCCCTGGACAGGGTCCCCGATACGAGCAGTACTTC
TRBV6-1	TRBJ1-1	many	NA	CASTQMGSTEAFF	TGTGCCAGCACCCAGATGGGGAGCACTGAAGCTTTCTTT
TRBV5-4	TRBJ2-2	many	NA	CASSLGTVNTGELFF	TGTGCCAGCAGCTTGGGCACAGTGAACACCGGGGAGCTGTTTTTT
TRBV28	TRBJ2-5	many	TRBD2	CASSLPSGGQETQYF	TGTGCCAGCAGTTTGCCTAGCGGGGGCCAAGAGACCCAGTACTTC
TRBV20-1	TRBJ2-6	many	NA	CSAMKRGTGANVLTF	TGCAGTGCAATGAAGAGGGGGACTGGGGCCAACGTCCTGACTTTC
TRBV9	TRBJ2-2	many	TRBD2	CASSVSGRASGELFF	TGTGCCAGCAGCGTGAGCGGGAGGGCCTCCGGGGAGCTGTTTTTT
TRBV18	TRBJ2-1	NA	NA	CASSPNMDYNEQFF	TGTGCCAGCTCACCTAATATGGATTACAATGAGCAGTTCTTC
TRBV6-2/TRBV6-3	TRBJ2-1	many	TRBD2	CASVGLAASSYNEQFF	TGTGCCAGCGTCGGACTAGCGGCAAGCTCCTACAATGAGCAGTTCTTC
TRBV12-3/TRBV12-4	TRBJ2-2	many	TRBD1	CASRGTGWNTGELFF	TGTGCCAGCAGGGGGACAGGGTGGAACACCGGGGAGCTGTTTTTT
TRBV4-1	TRBJ2-7	many	NA	CASSQAAGQAYEQYF	TGCGCCAGCAGCCAGGCTGCTGGACAAGCCTACGAGCAGTACTTC
TRBV5-1	TRBJ2-1	NA	TRBD1	CASRPDRAGEQLF	TGCGCCAGCAGGCCCGACAGGGCTGGTGAGCAGCTCTTC